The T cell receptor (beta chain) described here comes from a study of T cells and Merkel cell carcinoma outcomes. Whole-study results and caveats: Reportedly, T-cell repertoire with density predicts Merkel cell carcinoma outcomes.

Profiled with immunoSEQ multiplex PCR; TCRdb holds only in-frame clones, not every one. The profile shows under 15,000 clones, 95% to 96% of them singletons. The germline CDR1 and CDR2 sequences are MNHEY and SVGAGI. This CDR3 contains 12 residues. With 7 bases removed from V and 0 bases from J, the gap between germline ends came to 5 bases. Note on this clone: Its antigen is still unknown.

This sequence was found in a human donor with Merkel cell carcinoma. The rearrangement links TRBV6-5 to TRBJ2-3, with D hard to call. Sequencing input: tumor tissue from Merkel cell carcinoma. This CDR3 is CASNESTDTQYF. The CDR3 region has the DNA TGTGCCAGCAATGAGAGCACAGATACGCAGTATTTT.